This TCR beta chain was sequenced during a study of cytomegalovirus exposure and HLA in healthy donors. 60 Vbeta and 13 Jbeta primers were used in PCR. Assay: immunoSEQ multiplex PCR; the TCRdb copy retains only in-frame clones and omits some. The profile shows about 78,000 clones, approximately 70% of them singletons. The CDR3 consists of 15 residues. CDR1 is SQVTM and CDR2 is ANQGSEA in the germline V gene. V was pared by 6 bases and J by 2 bases, with 9 bases of the junction left unmatched. This TCR was sampled from a woman aged 40 to 55 in good health and CMV-seropositive. The sample was PBMCs. The rearrangement links TRBV29-1 to TRBJ1-2; 10 bases are shared with TRBD1. The CDR3 loop is CSVPGQGRGNYGYTF. The CDR3, as DNA: TGCAGCGTGCCGGGACAGGGGAGGGGGAACTATGGCTACACCTTC.